The sequence of this T cell receptor (beta chain) was determined in a study of T cells in Graves' hyperthyroidism and ophthalmopathy. The study, taken as a whole, reports: Onset of ophthalmopathy came a median around 7.1 months after the model predicted it.

This clonotype was recorded many times. Its antigen is unidentified. The TCR beta CDR3 regions underwent amplification using RNA transcripts as the source. Researchers ran a first-round RT-PCR on the TCR CDR3 using the HTBI primer set. MiXCR, applied by TCRdb to the multiplex PCR reads, yields one record per CDR3 protein. The sample lists over 250,000 distinct CDR3 sequences; approximately 23% were seen once. Trimming took off 4 bases at V and 3 bases at J, with 16 bases between the two ends. This CDR3 is built from 15 residues. Germline CDR1 is LGHDT and CDR2 is YNNKEL (reference sequence). Sequenced sample: blood. This receptor was identified in a man aged 25 to 40 with Graves' ophthalmopathy. V and J are TRBV3-1 and TRBJ2-7, with D possibly called TRBD1 or TRBD2 (7 bases each). The CDR3 region has the DNA TGTGCCAGCAGCCGGCTCAGGGGGGGCGGCTACGAGCAGTACTTC. Encoded protein: CASSRLRGGGYEQYF.